Below, one TCR beta chain is given with its context. The antigen remains undetermined. The data are from a study of early T cells in non-severe SARS-CoV-2 infection. The wider study: Unpaired chains resulted from sequencing bulk RNA of unsorted whole blood. Points from the study as a whole: VDJdb matching favored anti-spike CD8 responses, missing private and CD4 specificities.

Individual cDNA molecules were tagged with unique molecular identifiers, the study reported. TCRdb passed the 5' RACE reads through MiXCR, listing each CDR3 protein once. Of approximately 65,000 distinct CDR3 sequences in the sample, about a tenth are singletons; the top ten hold around 6.6%. Per germline, CDR1 MDHEN and CDR2 SYDVKM. Between the trimmed V and J ends, which lost 6 bases and 1 base, there was a span of 7 bases. The CDR3 is made up of 13 amino acids. The source material was whole blood. The rearrangement uses TRBV28 and TRBJ1-5; D gene unclear. This clonotype was obtained from an adult who was a healthcare worker with PCR-confirmed SARS-CoV-2 infection or an uninfected control (not recorded which). The CDR3 coding sequence is TGTGCCAGCAGACGTGCCAGCAATCAGCCCCAGCATTTT. Translated, it gives CASRRASNQPQHF.